The 32 T cell receptor beta chains given below trace back to one sample, sequenced in a study of early T cells in non-severe SARS-CoV-2 infection. TCRdb analysed the 5' RACE reads with MiXCR anew, one entry per CDR3 protein. The sample records about 64,000 distinct CDR3 sequences, 15% to 20% being singletons. The specimen comprised whole blood, sampled at baseline. The receptors stem from an adult who was a healthcare worker with PCR-confirmed SARS-CoV-2 infection or an uninfected control (not recorded which).

This clonotype was seen more than once but under ten times. The chain recombines TRBV5-1 with TRBJ2-5; D unclear. The CDR3 length is 13 residues. The V gene lost 0 bases and the J gene lost 4 bases, with 7 bases spanning the gap. CDR1 and CDR2 from the germline V gene are SGHRS and YFSETQ. CDR3 in amino acids: CASSLGRSETQYF. For the CDR3, the DNA is TGCGCCAGCAGCTTGGGAAGATCAGAGACCCAGTACTTC. Drawing the rest from reference TRBV5-1 and TRBJ2-5, the complete variable domain is KAGVTQTPRYLIKTRGQQVTLSCSPISGHRSVSWYQQTPGQGLQFLFEYFSETQRNKGNFPGRFSGRQFSNSRSEMNVSTLELGDSALYLCASSLGRSETQYFGPGTRLLVL.

This clonotype came up a few times. The V call is TRBV6-2 or TRBV6-3, the J call TRBJ2-1; 10 bases match TRBD2. Per germline, CDR1 MNHEY and CDR2 SVGEGT. The CDR3 spans 15 residues. J lost 4 bases, V lost 4 bases, and 4 bases had no gene match. CDR3 coding DNA: TGTGCCAGCAGTTCCGTGGGACTAGCGTACAATGAGCAGTTCTTC. Its protein is CASSSVGLAYNEQFF.

This clonotype has only one observation. This chain links TRBV27 with TRBJ1-1; the D is unclear. The V gene lost 5 bases and the J gene lost 2 bases, with 9 bases spanning the gap. Germline V gene sequence: CDR1 MNHEY, CDR2 SMNVEV (reference sequence). The CDR3 runs 13 residues. As DNA, the CDR3 is TGTGCCAGCAGTGCGCTCCACAACACTGAAGCTTTCTTT. This gives the protein CASSALHNTEAFF.

The CDR3 reads CASSGTTGTNTEAFF. The CDR3 coding sequence is TGCGCCAGCAGCGGAACAACCGGGACGAACACTGAAGCTTTCTTT. The chain has TRBV5-1 and TRBJ1-1, with TRBD1 as a possible D gene (5 bases). CDR1 SGHRS and CDR2 YFSETQ come from the germline V gene. The germline V and J ends were trimmed by 4 bases and 1 base, with 14 bases remaining between them. CDR3 size: 15 residues.

This clonotype was picked up many times. V gene TRBV11-2 combines with J gene TRBJ2-3; 10 positions agree with TRBD2. CDR1 and CDR2 from the germline V gene are SGHAT and FQNNGV. The CDR3 extends over 16 amino acids. V dropped 6 bases and J dropped 3; count of bases not matched to a gene: 9. In nucleotides, the CDR3 is TGTGCCAGCAGTTCCTCTAGCGGGAGTCGGACAGATACGCAGTATTTT. Its translation is CASSSSSGSRTDTQYF.

This clonotype was detected a few times. J is TRBJ2-7 and V is TRBV7-8; D not certain. Germline lookup yields CDR1 SGHVS and CDR2 FQNEAQ. The V end was cut by 5 bases, the J end by 8 bases, with 25 bases between. The CDR3 has 16 amino acids. The CDR3 here is CASSPVEGPNPTKQYF. CDR3 nucleotides: TGTGCCAGCAGCCCCGTTGAAGGTCCCAATCCTACGAAGCAGTACTTC.

This clonotype has a count of ten or more. This sequence joins TRBV6-6 and TRBJ2-2; 10 nucleotides match TRBD2. Germline V gene sequence: CDR1 MNHNY, CDR2 SVGAGI (reference sequence). V shed 8 bases and J 7 bases; nucleotides not matched to a gene: 7. The CDR3 sequence is 14 residues long. The CDR3 loop is CASGLADRVGELFF. The CDR3 region has the DNA TGTGCCAGCGGACTAGCGGATCGAGTCGGGGAGCTGTTTTTT.

This clonotype was picked up a small number of times. The rearrangement joins TRBV9 to TRBJ1-6, with D unclear. Trimming took 2 bases from V and 4 from J, leaving 7 bases between them. Per the germline V gene, CDR1 is SGDLS and CDR2 is YYNGEE. The CDR3 totals 14 residues. DNA of the CDR3: TGTGCCAGCAGCGTCTTCGGATATAATTCACCCCTCCACTTT. Protein product: CASSVFGYNSPLHF.

In this sample, this clonotype turned up many times. The rearrangement links TRBV14 to TRBJ1-2, with unresolved D. V was pared by 4 bases and J by 8 bases, with 17 bases between. Germline values: CDR1 SGHDN, CDR2 FVKESK. This CDR3 comprises 14 residues. The CDR3 DNA is TGTGCCAGCAGCCCTCGGACTCCATGGGAGGGCTACACCTTC. Translated, it gives CASSPRTPWEGYTF.

The chain uses TRBV6-5 and TRBJ2-7; TRBD2 might be the D (6 bases). The V end was cut by 5 bases, the J end by 5 bases, with 16 bases between. Germline CDR1 is MNHEY and CDR2 is SVGAGI. The CDR3 is 14 residues long. CDR3 nucleotide sequence: TGTGCCAGCAGTGCTCTCGGAGGGATAGACGAGCAGTACTTC. Translating gives CASSALGGIDEQYF.

This clonotype showed up just a few times. The chain uses TRBV29-1 and TRBJ1-1; D unclear. The CDR3 consists of 14 residues. CDR1 is SQVTM, CDR2 ANQGSEA, per germline. V was trimmed by 4 bases and J by 1 base, leaving 13 bases between them. CDR3 loop: CSVAQGPRNTEAFF. The CDR3 DNA reads as TGCAGCGTTGCCCAAGGACCCCGGAACACTGAAGCTTTCTTT.

CDR3 coding DNA: TGTGCCAGAACAGCCGGGGCGGACTACGAGCAGTACTTC. Protein product: CARTAGADYEQYF. The genes are TRBV27 and TRBJ2-7; D is perhaps TRBD1 or TRBD2 (5 bases each). The V gene's germline CDR1 is MNHEY and CDR2 SMNVEV (reference sequence). The CDR3 loop spans 13 amino acids. The V end lost 9 bases, the J end lost 3 bases, and 15 bases lay between the germline ends.

The chain employs TRBV7-6 and TRBJ2-5; D remains ambiguous. The CDR3 covers 12 residues. V was pared by 3 bases and J by 5 bases, with 7 bases between. CDR1 is SGHVS, CDR2 FNYEAQ, per germline. The CDR3 sequence: CASSFSWETQYF. The CDR3 bases are TGTGCCAGCAGCTTCTCGTGGGAGACCCAGTACTTC.

The sample holds a few counts of this clonotype. The rearrangement uses TRBV20-1 and TRBJ2-1; 14 bases fit TRBD2. V lost 1 base and J lost 4; bases outside the gene matches: 0. The CDR3 covers 15 residues. CDR1 and CDR2 from the germline V gene are DFQATT and SNEGSKA (reference sequence). CDR3 DNA: TGCAGTGCTAGAGGACTAGCGGGAGGGTACAATGAGCAGTTCTTC. Translated, it gives CSARGLAGGYNEQFF.

The chain links TRBV6-2 or TRBV6-3 to TRBJ2-7; D is ambiguous. Germline CDR1 reads MNHEY; CDR2 reads SVGEGT. The length of the CDR3 is 16 residues. Trimming removed 4 bases at V and 2 bases at J, with 18 bases between. The CDR3 loop reads CASSSPSGLITYEQYF. CDR3 coding DNA: TGTGCCAGCAGTTCACCGAGTGGGCTAATTACCTACGAGCAGTACTTC.

This clonotype was seen repeatedly, ten times or more. V and J are TRBV12-3 or TRBV12-4 and TRBJ2-5, with D hard to call. The V end was cut by 3 bases, the J end by 2 bases, with 10 bases between. The CDR3 extends over 14 amino acids. The CDR3 here is CASSLFPVQETQYF. CDR3 DNA sequence: TGTGCCAGCAGTTTGTTCCCGGTTCAAGAGACCCAGTACTTC.

J is TRBJ2-7 and V is TRBV6-2 or TRBV6-3, with 11 bases lining up with TRBD2. The CDR3 consists of 14 residues. Germline CDR1 and CDR2: MNHEY and SVGEGT. V gave up 10 bases and J gave up 0 bases; unmatched junction bases: 5. The CDR3 bases are TGTGCCACGGTAGCGGGAGGGCCCTCCTACGAGCAGTACTTC. The encoded protein is CATVAGGPSYEQYF.

The CDR3 is CSARDGGKGTDTQYF. CDR3 coding DNA: TGCAGTGCTAGAGATGGGGGTAAGGGGACAGATACGCAGTATTTT. The rearrangement uses TRBV20-1 and TRBJ2-3; D is perhaps TRBD1 or TRBD2 (5 bases each). V lost 0 bases, J lost 3 bases, and 13 bases lay in between. The CDR3 runs 15 residues. Germline values: CDR1 DFQATT, CDR2 SNEGSKA (reference sequence).

This rearrangement joins TRBV4-1 to TRBJ2-6; D gene unclear. Germline CDR1 is MGHRA and CDR2 is YSYEKL. This CDR3 contains 16 residues. V was shortened by 0 bases and J by 0 bases, with 6 bases between the two germline ends. CDR3 sequence reads: CASSQERASGANVLTF. DNA of the CDR3: TGCGCCAGCAGCCAAGAACGAGCCTCTGGGGCCAACGTCCTGACTTTC.

This clonotype was found a few times. V usage is TRBV6-2 or TRBV6-3 and J usage is TRBJ2-5, with D perhaps assigned TRBD1 or TRBD2 (5 bases each). This CDR3 is 15 amino acids long. V lost 5 bases and J lost 1, with 14 bases in between. Germline assignment: CDR1 MNHEY and CDR2 SVGEGT. CDR3 sequence: CASSPPGTPQETQYF. CDR3 in DNA: TGTGCCAGCAGTCCCCCCGGGACCCCCCAAGAGACCCAGTACTTC.

This clonotype occurred a few times. The gene calls are TRBV28 and TRBJ2-1; D gene uncertain. Trimming shortened V by 6 bases and J by 2 bases, and 11 bases separated the two germline ends. CDR3 length: 14 residues. Germline loops: CDR1 MDHEN, CDR2 SYDVKM. The CDR3 loop is CASRGSLTYNEQFF. DNA of the CDR3: TGTGCCAGCAGAGGCTCCCTGACCTACAATGAGCAGTTCTTC.

CDR3 protein: CASSRGLNAGRGTYEQYF. DNA of the CDR3: TGTGCCAGCAGCCGTGGACTCAATGCGGGACGGGGAACCTACGAGCAGTACTTC. V and J are TRBV4-2 and TRBJ2-7; D possibly corresponds to TRBD2 (6 bases). Per germline, CDR1 LGHNA and CDR2 YNFKEQ. V was cut by 4 bases and J by 2 bases, with 24 bases left in between. The CDR3 runs to 18 residues.

The V call is TRBV4-1, the J call TRBJ1-5; the match to TRBD1 covers 7 bases. Germline V gives CDR1 MGHRA, CDR2 YSYEKL. This CDR3 has 15 amino acids. V shed 1 base and J 7 bases; nucleotides not matched to a gene: 7. The CDR3 region is CASSQAAQGSQPQHF. CDR3 nucleotides: TGCGCCAGCAGCCAAGCGGCACAGGGGAGCCAGCCCCAGCATTTT.

This clonotype showed up just a few times. The rearrangement joins TRBV5-4 to TRBJ1-2, with D hard to call. V was trimmed by 4 bases and J by 7 bases, leaving 14 bases between them. Germline V gene data show CDR1 as SGHNT and CDR2 as YYREEE (reference sequence). The CDR3 length is 13 residues. CDR3 region: CASSPFGQFGYTF. The CDR3 coding sequence is TGTGCCAGCAGCCCTTTCGGGCAGTTTGGCTACACCTTC. Variable domain in full (rest from reference TRBV5-4 and TRBJ1-2): ETGVTQSPTHLIKTRGQQVTLRCSSQSGHNTVSWYQQALGQGPQFIFQYYREEENGRGNFPPRFSGLQFPNYSSELNVNALELDDSALYLCASSPFGQFGYTFGSGTRLTVV.

The rearrangement joins TRBV28 to TRBJ1-5; TRBD1 is a possible D gene (5 bases). The V end lost 5 bases, the J end lost 6 bases, and 14 bases lay between the germline ends. CDR1 is MDHEN and CDR2 is SYDVKM in the germline V gene. The CDR3 has 14 amino acids. The CDR3 DNA sequence: TGTGCCAGCAGTCTCCGGGACGTGGGTCAGCCCCAGCATTTT. This gives the protein CASSLRDVGQPQHF. Variable domain in full (rest from reference TRBV28 and TRBJ1-5): DVKVTQSSRYLVKRTGEKVFLECVQDMDHENMFWYRQDPGLGLRLIYFSYDVKMKEKGDIPEGYSVSREKKERFSLILESASTNQTSMYLCASSLRDVGQPQHFGDGTRLSIL.

Only a few counts were recorded for this clonotype. The chain couples TRBV18 to TRBJ2-7; perhaps D is TRBD1 or TRBD2 (7 bases each). CDR1 KGHSH and CDR2 LQKENI come from the germline V gene. CDR3 length equals 15 residues. The V and J ends lost 0 bases and 5 bases respectively, with 14 bases between them. CDR3 in amino acids: CASSPPMQGGHEQYF. The CDR3 nucleotides read TGTGCCAGCTCACCACCTATGCAGGGGGGGCACGAGCAGTACTTC.

The chain has TRBV7-8 and TRBJ2-5; D is uncertain. Germline V gene lookup returns CDR1 SGHVS and CDR2 FQNEAQ. V lost 3 bases and J 5 bases, leaving 16 bases between the germline ends. CDR3 length: 15 amino acids. The CDR3 is CASSLRILDWETQYF. In nucleotides, the CDR3 is TGTGCCAGCAGCTTGAGGATTTTAGATTGGGAGACCCAGTACTTC.

This sequence joins TRBV20-1 and TRBJ2-7, with TRBD2 matching over 12 bases. The V and J ends lost 5 bases and 3 bases, in that order; junction bases with no gene match: 5. Germline CDR1 and CDR2: DFQATT and SNEGSKA (reference sequence). CDR3 length equals 14 residues. DNA for the CDR3: TGCAGTGCTCCACTAGCGGGAGGTCGCTACGAGCAGTACTTC. It specifies CSAPLAGGRYEQYF.

This clonotype was seen a handful of times. The rearrangement joins TRBV28 to TRBJ1-4; TRBD1 matches 9 bases. Germline trimming cut 5 bases from V and 6 bases from J; bases unmatched to any gene: 10. CDR1 MDHEN and CDR2 SYDVKM come from the germline V gene. This CDR3 region has 16 residues. In DNA form, the CDR3 reads TGTGCCAGCAGTCCATACTCCGGGACAGGGTATGAAAAACTGTTTTTT. Translating it yields CASSPYSGTGYEKLFF.

The CDR3 DNA reads TGTGCCAGCAGTTTCGACAGGGCGCAACATACGCAGTATTTT. It specifies CASSFDRAQHTQYF. This sequence joins TRBV28 and TRBJ2-3; TRBD1 agrees at 7 bases. Germline trimming cut 3 bases from V and 7 bases from J; bases unmatched to any gene: 7. In germline, CDR1 is MDHEN, CDR2 SYDVKM. The CDR3 consists of 14 residues.

This clonotype came up many times. The chain recombines TRBV20-1 with TRBJ2-1; 8 bases line up with TRBD2. Per germline, CDR1 DFQATT and CDR2 SNEGSKA (reference sequence). This CDR3 contains 15 residues. V lost 3 bases to trimming and J lost 8 bases; unmatched junction nucleotides: 12. CDR3 amino acids: CSASERARTSYEQFF. The CDR3 region has the DNA TGCAGTGCTAGTGAAAGAGCTAGGACTAGCTATGAGCAGTTCTTC.

The rearrangement links TRBV5-5 to TRBJ1-4; D remains ambiguous. Trimming cost V 7 bases and J 3 bases, with 16 bases left between them. The CDR3 loop spans 15 amino acids. Germline V gene lookup returns CDR1 SGHKS and CDR2 YYEKEE (reference sequence). This chain's CDR3 is CASHSFEGANEKLFF. In DNA, the CDR3 is TGTGCCAGCCACTCCTTCGAGGGAGCTAATGAAAAACTGTTTTTT.